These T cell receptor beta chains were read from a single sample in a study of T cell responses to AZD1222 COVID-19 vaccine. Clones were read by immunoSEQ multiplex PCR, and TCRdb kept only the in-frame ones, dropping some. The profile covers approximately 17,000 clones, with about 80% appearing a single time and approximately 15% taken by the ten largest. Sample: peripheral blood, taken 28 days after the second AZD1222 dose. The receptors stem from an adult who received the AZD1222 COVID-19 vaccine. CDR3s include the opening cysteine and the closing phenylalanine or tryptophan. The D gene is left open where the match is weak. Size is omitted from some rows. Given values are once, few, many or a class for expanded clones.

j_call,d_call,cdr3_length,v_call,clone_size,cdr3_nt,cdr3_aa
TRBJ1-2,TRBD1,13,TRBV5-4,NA,TGTGCCAGCAGCTATGGACAGGCCTATGGCTACACCTTC,CASSYGQAYGYTF
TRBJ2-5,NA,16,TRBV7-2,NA,TGTGCCAGCAGCTTAGGTCCACAGGGAGGGGGAGAGACCCAGTACTTC,CASSLGPQGGGETQYF
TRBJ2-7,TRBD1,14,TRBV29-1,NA,TGCAGCGTGCGGGGACAGGTCAACTCCTACGAGCAGTACTTC,CSVRGQVNSYEQYF
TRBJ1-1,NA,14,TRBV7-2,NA,TGTGCCAGCAGCCCCCGGGACGGACACACTGAAGCTTTCTTT,CASSPRDGHTEAFF
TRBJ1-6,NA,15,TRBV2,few,TGTGCCAGCAGGCGTGAAGCGGTTTCGGGTTCACCCCTCCACTTT,CASRREAVSGSPLHF
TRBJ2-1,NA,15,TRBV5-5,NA,TGTGCCAGCAGCAGAGGGACAACTAATTACAATGAGCAGTTCTTC,CASSRGTTNYNEQFF
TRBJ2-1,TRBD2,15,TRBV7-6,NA,TGTGCCAGCAGCGCACTAGCGGGGGGGCCCCATGAGCAGTTCTTC,CASSALAGGPHEQFF
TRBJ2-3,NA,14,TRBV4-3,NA,TGCGCCAGCAGCCAAGATCAGGACACAGATACGCAGTATTTT,CASSQDQDTDTQYF
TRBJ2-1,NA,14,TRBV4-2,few,TGTGCCAGCAGCCAGGGGGGGGCTGGCAATGAGCAGTTCTTC,CASSQGGAGNEQFF
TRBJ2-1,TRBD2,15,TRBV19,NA,TGTGCCAGCACTGGGACTAGCGGACCGTACAATGAGCAGTTCTTC,CASTGTSGPYNEQFF
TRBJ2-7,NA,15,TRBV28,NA,TGTGCCAGCAGTTTTACAAGACAGTTTTCCTACGAGCAGTACTTC,CASSFTRQFSYEQYF
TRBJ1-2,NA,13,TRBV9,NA,TGTGCCAGCAGCGACATGCAAGGGTATGGCTACACCTTC,CASSDMQGYGYTF
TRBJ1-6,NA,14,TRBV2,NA,TGTGCCAGCAGGGAGGCCGGCCGAAATTCACCCCTCCACTTT,CASREAGRNSPLHF
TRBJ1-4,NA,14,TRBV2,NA,TGTGCCAGCAGTGACAGGGCAACTAATGAAAAACTGTTTTTT,CASSDRATNEKLFF
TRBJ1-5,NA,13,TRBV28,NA,TGTGCCAGCTGGACGACGACCAATCAGCCCCAGCATTTT,CASWTTTNQPQHF
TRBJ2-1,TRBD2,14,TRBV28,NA,TGTGCCACCCAAAGTAGCGGGGGGGCTAATGAGCAGTTCTTC,CATQSSGGANEQFF
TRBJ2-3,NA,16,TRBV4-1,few,TGCGCCAGCAGCCAAGCGCCCGTACCTCCCACAGATACGCAGTATTTT,CASSQAPVPPTDTQYF
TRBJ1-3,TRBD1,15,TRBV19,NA,TGTGCCAGTAGTTCAGCCGGGACAGCACGGAACACCATATATTTT,CASSSAGTARNTIYF
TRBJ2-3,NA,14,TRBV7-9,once,TGTGCCAGCAGCTCAGGGAAAGTATCGGATACGCAGTATTTT,CASSSGKVSDTQYF
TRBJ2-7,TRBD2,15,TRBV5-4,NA,TGTGCCAGCAGCTTCCGGGGGGGCTATCCCTACGAGCAGTACTTC,CASSFRGGYPYEQYF
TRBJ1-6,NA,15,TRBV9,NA,TGTGCCAGCAGCGTAGGAGGGGACTATAATTCACCCCTCCACTTT,CASSVGGDYNSPLHF
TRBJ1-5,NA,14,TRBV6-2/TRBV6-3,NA,TGTGCCAGCAGTTATGGTGACAGCAATCAGCCCCAGCATTTT,CASSYGDSNQPQHF
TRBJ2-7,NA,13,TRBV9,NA,TGTGCCAGCAGCGTAGGGTCCAACTACGAGCAGTACTTC,CASSVGSNYEQYF
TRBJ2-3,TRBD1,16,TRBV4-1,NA,TGCGCCAGCAGCCTCCGGGACAGGGGGAACACAGATACGCAGTATTTT,CASSLRDRGNTDTQYF
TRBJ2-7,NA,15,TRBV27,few,TGTGCCAGCAGTTTAGAACAGGGCCTGTCCTACGAGCAGTACTTC,CASSLEQGLSYEQYF
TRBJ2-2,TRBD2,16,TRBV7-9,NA,TGTGCCAGCAGCGTCGCGGGGGGAACGAACACCGGGGAGCTGTTTTTT,CASSVAGGTNTGELFF
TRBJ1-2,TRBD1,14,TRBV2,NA,TGTGCCAGCGTCAGGGGGTGGACTAACTATGGCTACACCTTC,CASVRGWTNYGYTF
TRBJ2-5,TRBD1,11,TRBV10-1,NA,TGTAGGGACAGGGCGGGAGAGACCCAGTACTTC,CRDRAGETQYF
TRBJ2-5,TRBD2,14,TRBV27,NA,TGTGCCAGCAGGAGACTAGCCGGAGGAGAGACCCAGTACTTC,CASRRLAGGETQYF
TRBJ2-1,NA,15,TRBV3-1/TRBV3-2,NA,TGTGCCAGCAGCCAAGATCGAGGGACATACAATGAGCAGTTCTTC,CASSQDRGTYNEQFF
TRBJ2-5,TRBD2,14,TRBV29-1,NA,TGCAGCGTGGCGGGGACTAGTCCCCTGGGGACCCAGTACTTC,CSVAGTSPLGTQYF
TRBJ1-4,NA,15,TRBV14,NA,TGTGCCAGCAGTTCTAAATGGTACAGGGATGAAAAACTGTTTTTT,CASSSKWYRDEKLFF
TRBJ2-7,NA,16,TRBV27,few,TGTGCCAGCAGCCCTTCTGGAGGGGACAGACTCTACGAGCAGTACTTC,CASSPSGGDRLYEQYF
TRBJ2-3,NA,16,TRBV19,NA,TGTGCCAGTAGTGACAACAGGGCGGTGGGCACAGATACGCAGTATTTT,CASSDNRAVGTDTQYF
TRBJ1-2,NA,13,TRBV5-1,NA,TGCGCCAGGGATTCCGCCCCTAACTATGGCTACACCTTC,CARDSAPNYGYTF
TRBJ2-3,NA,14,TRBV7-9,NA,TGTGCCAGCAGCGGAGAGGGGAGACCAGATACGCAGTATTTT,CASSGEGRPDTQYF
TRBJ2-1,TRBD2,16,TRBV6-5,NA,TGTGCCAGCAGTTTAACCGGGACTAGCTATTACAATGAGCAGTTCTTC,CASSLTGTSYYNEQFF
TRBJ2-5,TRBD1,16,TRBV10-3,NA,TGTGCCATCAGTGAAATGGCAGGGGGTTCCCAAGAGACCCAGTACTTC,CAISEMAGGSQETQYF
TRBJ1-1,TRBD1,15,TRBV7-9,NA,TGTGCCAGCAGCTTAGTCGGACAGGGAAACACTGAAGCTTTCTTT,CASSLVGQGNTEAFF
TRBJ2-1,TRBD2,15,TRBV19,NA,TGTGCCAGTAGTATCACGGCGGGGGGTTACAATGAGCAGTTCTTC,CASSITAGGYNEQFF